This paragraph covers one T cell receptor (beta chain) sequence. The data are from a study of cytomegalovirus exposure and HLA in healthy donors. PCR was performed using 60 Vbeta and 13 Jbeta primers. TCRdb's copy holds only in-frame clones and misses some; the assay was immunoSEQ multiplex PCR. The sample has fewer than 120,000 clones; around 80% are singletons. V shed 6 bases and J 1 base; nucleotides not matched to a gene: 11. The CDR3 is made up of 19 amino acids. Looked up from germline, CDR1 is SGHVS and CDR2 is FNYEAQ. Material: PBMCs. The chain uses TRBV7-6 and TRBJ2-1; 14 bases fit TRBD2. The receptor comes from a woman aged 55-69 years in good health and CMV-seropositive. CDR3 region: CASSSGLAGGTGSYNEQFF. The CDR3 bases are TGTGCCAGCAGTTCCGGACTAGCGGGAGGAACCGGGTCCTACAATGAGCAGTTCTTC.